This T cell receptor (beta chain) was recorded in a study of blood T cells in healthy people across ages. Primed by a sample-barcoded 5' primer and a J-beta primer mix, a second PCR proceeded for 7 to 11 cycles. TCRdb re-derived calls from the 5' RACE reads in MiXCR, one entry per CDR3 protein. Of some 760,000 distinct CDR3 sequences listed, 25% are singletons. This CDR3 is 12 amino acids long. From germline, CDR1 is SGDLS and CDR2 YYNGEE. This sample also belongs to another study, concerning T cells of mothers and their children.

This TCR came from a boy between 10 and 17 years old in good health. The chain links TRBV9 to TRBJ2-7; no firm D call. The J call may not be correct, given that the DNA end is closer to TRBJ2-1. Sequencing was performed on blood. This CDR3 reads CASSPMGSEQFF. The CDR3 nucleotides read TGTGCCAGCAGCCCCATGGGATCCGAGCAGTTCTTC.